Shown below are 8 T cell receptor beta chains from a single sample sequenced in a study of regulatory T cells in long-lasting Graves disease. Indicated time point: newly diagnosed GD, antithyroid drugs for less than 3 months. PBMC-derived RNA was used for the TCR library. HTBI primers from iRepertoire and Arm-PCR of CDR3 regions yielded the TCR beta libraries. TCRdb redid the calling of the multiplex PCR reads with MiXCR, one entry per CDR3 protein. This table holds about 470,000 distinct CDR3 sequences, approximately 15% found once. This sample was also put to use in a study of T cells in Graves' hyperthyroidism and ophthalmopathy.

The sequenced sample was peripheral blood mononuclear cells (PBMCs), obtained at new diagnosis, from a patient treated with antithyroid drugs. Receptor source: a woman in her twenties or thirties with Graves disease.

This clonotype has just a few counts. The chain has TRBV11-1 and TRBJ2-7; TRBD1 aligns across 7 bases. With V trimmed by 2 bases and J by 7 bases, 20 bases remained unmatched. Looked up from germline, CDR1 is SGHAT and CDR2 is FQDESV (reference sequence). The CDR3 spans 18 residues. The CDR3 region has the DNA TGTGCCAGCAGCTTAAGTATCGGGACAGATCCCTCTGGTAGTGAGCAGTACTTC. This encodes CASSLSIGTDPSGSEQYF.

With respect to this clonotype: This likely traces to a read error, being one base from a far larger clone. The chain joins TRBV4-2 to TRBJ2-1; tentatively, D is TRBD2 (5 bases). Germline V lookup: CDR1 LGHNA, CDR2 YNFKEQ. Trimming removed 0 bases at V and 10 bases at J, with 19 bases between. The CDR3 is 16 amino acids. The CDR3 sequence: CASSQDVASPFYEQFF. In nucleotides, the CDR3 is TGTGCCAGCAGCCAAGACGTAGCTAGCCCCTTCTACGAGCAGTTCTTC.

The V and J genes are TRBV24-1 and TRBJ2-1; 8 nucleotides agree with TRBD2. CDR3 length: 17 amino acids. Germline CDR1 and CDR2: KGHDR and SFDVKD. The V and J ends lost 4 bases and 6 bases, in that order; junction bases with no gene match: 13. CDR3: CATSDQAGVGTGNEQFF. The CDR3, as DNA: TGTGCCACCAGTGACCAAGCGGGAGTGGGTACGGGCAATGAGCAGTTCTTC.

This clonotype was detected ten times or more. The V call is TRBV7-2, the J call TRBJ2-7, with 8 nucleotides matching TRBD2. Germline CDR1 reads SGHTA; CDR2 reads FQGNSA. The length of the CDR3 is 14 residues. V gave up 5 bases and J gave up 2 bases; unmatched junction bases: 5. This chain's CDR3 is CASSHQREPYEQYF. DNA of the CDR3: TGTGCCAGCAGCCACCAGCGGGAGCCCTACGAGCAGTACTTC.

Ten or more counts support this clonotype. The V call is TRBV20-1, the J call TRBJ2-2; TRBD1 matches at 8 bases. The CDR3 extends over 15 amino acids. CDR1 is DFQATT and CDR2 is SNEGSKA in the germline V gene (reference sequence). The V gene end was trimmed by 2 bases and the J gene end by 3 bases; junction bases not matched to a gene: 5. The CDR3 coding sequence is TGCAGTGCTAGAAAGGACAGGGTGGACACCGGGGAGCTGTTTTTT. Amino acids: CSARKDRVDTGELFF.

In its sample, this clonotype was seen a few times. The chain is built from TRBV20-1 and TRBJ2-2; TRBD1 agrees at 8 bases. The J segment lost 6 bases and the V segment lost 6 bases, leaving 6 bases of the junction unmatched. The CDR3 is 13 residues long. Germline lookup yields CDR1 DFQATT and CDR2 SNEGSKA (reference sequence). The CDR3 DNA reads as TGCAGTGCGGACGACAGGGGCTCCGGGGAGCTGTTTTTT. This sequence encodes CSADDRGSGELFF.

This clonotype has at least ten counts. The chain links TRBV12-3 or TRBV12-4 to TRBJ2-3; D possibly corresponds to TRBD2 (5 bases). V lost 1 base, J lost 6 bases, and 8 bases lay in between. This CDR3 contains 13 residues. The CDR3 is CASSLVRRDTQYF. As DNA, the CDR3 is TGTGCCAGCAGTTTAGTCAGGAGGGATACGCAGTATTTT.

V and J are TRBV27 and TRBJ1-2; 8 bases match TRBD1. The CDR3 sequence is 14 residues long. Trimming took 3 bases from V and 4 from J; bases not matched to a gene: 4. CDR1 and CDR2 (germline): MNHEY, SMNVEV (reference sequence). The CDR3 is CASSLDREFYGYTF. Here the CDR3 DNA reads TGTGCCAGCAGTTTGGACAGGGAATTCTATGGCTACACCTTC.